These T cell receptor beta chains were read from a single sample in a study of T cell clones after liver transplantation. Libraries were prepared by immunoSEQ multiplex PCR; TCRdb keeps only in-frame clonotypes and omits some of them. The sample carries roughly 15,000 clones, 80% to 95% recorded once. The sample here was CD8+ T cells from blood, taken before liver transplant. The receptor set was obtained from a human donor who received a liver transplant. Each CDR3 is given with its conserved first and last residue. The D gene is left open where the match is weak. Not all rows give a size; the values are once, few, many and, for expanded clones, a class.

d_call: NA
clone_size: NA
j_call: TRBJ2-7
v_call: TRBV4-3
cdr3_nt: TGCGCCAGCAGCCAAGAGTTCAGGTCCTACGAGCAGTACTTC
cdr3_aa: CASSQEFRSYEQYF

d_call: TRBD2
clone_size: NA
j_call: TRBJ2-7
v_call: TRBV5-1
cdr3_nt: TGCGCCAGCAGCCTTCGGACTAGCGGTTCGGGCGAGCAGTACTTC
cdr3_aa: CASSLRTSGSGEQYF

d_call: NA
clone_size: NA
j_call: TRBJ2-5
v_call: TRBV9
cdr3_nt: TGTGCCAGCAGCGTAGCCCACGGCGGAGTCGTAGAGACCCAGTACTTC
cdr3_aa: CASSVAHGGVVETQYF

d_call: NA
clone_size: NA
j_call: TRBJ2-1
v_call: TRBV11-2
cdr3_nt: TGTGCCAGCAGCCGAACTGGTAACTCCTACAATGAGCAGTTCTTC
cdr3_aa: CASSRTGNSYNEQFF

d_call: NA
clone_size: NA
j_call: TRBJ1-2
v_call: TRBV6-5
cdr3_nt: TGTGCCAGCAGTTACGGGGATGGCTACACCTTC
cdr3_aa: CASSYGDGYTF

d_call: NA
clone_size: NA
j_call: TRBJ1-4
v_call: TRBV2
cdr3_nt: TGTGCCAGCAGTGGGGGGAGTCTACACGCAACTAATGAAAAACTGTTTTTT
cdr3_aa: CASSGGSLHATNEKLFF

d_call: NA
clone_size: once
j_call: TRBJ1-1
v_call: TRBV7-9
cdr3_nt: TGTGCCAGCAGCTTATCTCTCGTAGCTTTCTTT
cdr3_aa: CASSLSLVAFF

d_call: NA
clone_size: once
j_call: TRBJ1-1
v_call: TRBV19
cdr3_nt: TGTGCCAGTAGTATAGCCCCAGGGACTGAAGCTTTCTTT
cdr3_aa: CASSIAPGTEAFF

d_call: TRBD1
clone_size: NA
j_call: TRBJ2-7
v_call: TRBV7-9
cdr3_nt: TGTGCCAGCAGCTTACGGGGCCAGGGGGTCGACGAGCAGTACTTC
cdr3_aa: CASSLRGQGVDEQYF

d_call: NA
clone_size: NA
j_call: TRBJ2-2
v_call: TRBV27
cdr3_nt: TGTGCCAGCTGTAAGAACACCGGGGAGCTGTTTTTT
cdr3_aa: CASCKNTGELFF

d_call: NA
clone_size: NA
j_call: TRBJ2-3
v_call: TRBV15
cdr3_nt: TGTGCCACCAGCAGACCAGGACAAATGGGGGGAGATACGCAGTATTTT
cdr3_aa: CATSRPGQMGGDTQYF

d_call: NA
clone_size: NA
j_call: TRBJ2-4
v_call: TRBV16
cdr3_nt: TGTGCCAGCACCCCCGACAGCTCGGCCAAAAACATTCAGTACTTC
cdr3_aa: CASTPDSSAKNIQYF

d_call: NA
clone_size: once
j_call: TRBJ2-3
v_call: TRBV19
cdr3_nt: TGTGCCACCCAGGAGGGGACACGAGATACGCAGTATTTT
cdr3_aa: CATQEGTRDTQYF